This T cell receptor beta chain was identified in a study of Ad26.COV2.S vaccination and SARS-CoV-2 variants. The study, taken as a whole, reports: Recipients given vaccine exceeded placebo recipients in spike-specific TCR breadth.

Treatment reported: some 20 received Ad26.COV2.S at low or high dose, single or two shots; 5 received placebo; per-sample allocation not given. Following the first vaccine or placebo injection, samples were taken on day 63. In the vaccine, an Ad26 vector expressed the SARS-CoV-2 spike of the Wuhan strain. Trimming cost V 1 base and J 12 bases; bases outside gene matches: 12. CDR1 MDHEN and CDR2 SYDVKM come from the germline V gene. The CDR3 covers 16 residues. Comment on this clone: The antigen is undetermined.

Profiling relied on immunoSEQ multiplex PCR, and the TCRdb table lists in-frame clones only, not all of them. The sample lists under 550,000 clones; approximately 90% were seen once. Sequencing was performed on peripheral blood, taken in a trial of Ad26.COV2.S vaccine versus placebo. The rearrangement links TRBV28 to TRBJ1-2, with 12 bases identical to TRBD1. This TCR was recovered from a person between 18 and 65 years old who received the Ad26.COV2.S COVID-19 vaccine or a placebo. CDR3 sequence: CASSLFSGGTGGRNTF. The CDR3 DNA sequence: TGTGCCAGCAGTTTATTTAGTGGGGGGACAGGGGGCAGAAACACCTTC.